These 19 T cell receptor beta chains originate from one sample sequenced in a study of blood T cell repertoires in COVID-19. Sequencing was performed with immunoSEQ multiplex PCR; in TCRdb, only in-frame clones are kept and a portion is missing. The profile shows a few hundred thousand clones, around 87% of them singletons. The sample was peripheral blood. These receptors originate from a woman in her 30s who had recovered from COVID-19.

The gene calls are TRBV27 and TRBJ2-1, with 11 bases matching TRBD1. Germline CDR1 MNHEY, CDR2 SMNVEV (reference sequence). This CDR3 is built from 14 residues. After removal of 8 bases from V and 7 bases from J, the junction contained 7 bases not matched to a gene. CDR3 protein: CASRWTGGPNEQFF. The CDR3 nucleotides read TGTGCCAGCCGATGGACAGGGGGCCCTAATGAGCAGTTCTTC.

The rearrangement joins TRBV5-4 to TRBJ1-1, with D possibly matching TRBD1 (6 bases). Germline CDR1 is SGHNT and CDR2 is YYREEE (reference sequence). The CDR3 is 16 amino acids. V gave up 5 bases and J gave up 0 bases, with 17 bases separating them. The CDR3 protein is CASRNPLDSLNTEAFF. DNA for the CDR3: TGTGCCAGCAGAAACCCTCTGGACAGCTTGAACACTGAAGCTTTCTTT.

The chain has TRBV7-2 and TRBJ1-2; a weak D match, TRBD1 (6 bases). V lost 5 bases to trimming and J lost 4 bases, with 11 bases between them. Per germline, CDR1 SGHTA and CDR2 FQGNSA. The CDR3 spans 13 residues. CDR3 nucleotides: TGTGCCAGCAGCCCAACAGGGCCCTATGGCTACACCTTC. This sequence encodes CASSPTGPYGYTF. Together with reference TRBV7-2 and TRBJ1-2, the CDR3 gives the full variable domain: GAGVSQSPSNKVTEKGKDVELRCDPISGHTALYWYRQSLGQGLEFLIYFQGNSAPDKSGLPSDRFSAERTGGSVSTLTIQRTQQEDSAVYLCASSPTGPYGYTFGSGTRLTVV.

This chain joins TRBV5-4 and TRBJ2-3, with 10 bases identical to TRBD2. Germline lookup yields CDR1 SGHNT and CDR2 YYREEE (reference sequence). With 0 bases clipped from V and 5 bases from J, the junction kept 6 bases outside the gene matches. CDR3 length equals 16 residues. The CDR3 loop reads CASSLGQREGKDTQYF. The CDR3 nucleotides are TGTGCCAGCAGCTTGGGGCAGCGGGAGGGCAAAGATACGCAGTATTTT.

The V call is TRBV28, the J call TRBJ1-2; 7 bases are shared with TRBD1. CDR3 size: 15 residues. Trimming at V came to 5 bases and at J to 0 bases, leaving 6 bases not matched to a gene. Germline V gene lookup returns CDR1 MDHEN and CDR2 SYDVKM. CDR3 sequence reads: CASSLRQGSNYGYTF. CDR3 nucleotide sequence: TGTGCCAGCAGTCTCAGACAGGGTTCTAACTATGGCTACACCTTC.

V gene TRBV4-1 combines with J gene TRBJ2-1; D possibly corresponds to TRBD1 (7 bases). The CDR3 consists of 17 residues. CDR1 MGHRA and CDR2 YSYEKL come from the germline V gene. The V end lost 4 bases, the J end lost 3 bases, and 19 bases lay between the germline ends. The CDR3 loop is CASSPNQGQGGYNEQFF. The CDR3 DNA reads as TGCGCCAGCAGCCCAAATCAGGGTCAGGGGGGCTACAATGAGCAGTTCTTC.

This chain connects TRBV5-1 to TRBJ1-4; 8 bases align to TRBD1. The CDR3 runs 14 residues. Germline CDR1 is SGHRS and CDR2 is YFSETQ. V shed 5 bases, J shed 7 bases, and the junction held 7 bases outside the gene matches. The CDR3, as DNA: TGCGCCAGCAGTGGACAGGGCGGTAGTGAAAAACTGTTTTTT. Its protein is CASSGQGGSEKLFF.

This sequence joins TRBV10-3 and TRBJ1-3; D call uncertain. Looked up from germline, CDR1 is ENHRY and CDR2 is SYGVKD. This CDR3 has 14 amino acids. The V gene lost 8 bases and the J gene lost 0 bases, with 11 bases spanning the gap. The CDR3 is CAIRLLDSGNTIYF. The CDR3 DNA reads TGTGCCATCCGCCTACTCGACTCTGGAAACACCATATATTTT.

J is TRBJ1-3 and V is TRBV7-9; possible D gene TRBD1, 5 bases. The V gene's germline CDR1 is SEHNR and CDR2 FQNEAQ (reference sequence). This CDR3 comprises 15 residues. Trimming took 1 base from V and 4 from J, leaving 11 bases between them. The DNA for the CDR3 is TGTGCCAGCAGCTTAGATTCCGGGGGAGGAAACACCATATATTTT. This encodes CASSLDSGGGNTIYF.

The chain is built from TRBV19 and TRBJ1-1; possible D gene TRBD1, 5 bases. The germline V gene has CDR1 LNHDA and CDR2 SQIVND (reference sequence). The CDR3 totals 15 residues. Trimming removed 1 base at V and 2 bases at J, with 11 bases between. Here the CDR3 reads CASSIGSDRNTEAFF. The CDR3 nucleotides read TGTGCCAGTAGTATAGGTAGTGACAGAAACACTGAAGCTTTCTTT.

J is TRBJ2-3 and V is TRBV19; 7 bases map to TRBD1. This CDR3 region has 15 residues. V shed 5 bases, J shed 0 bases, and the junction held 5 bases outside the gene matches. Germline assignment: CDR1 LNHDA and CDR2 SQIVND (reference sequence). The CDR3 spells CASSVDRASTDTQYF. CDR3 in DNA: TGTGCCAGTAGTGTTGACAGGGCTAGCACAGATACGCAGTATTTT.

The gene calls are TRBV14 and TRBJ2-7; 10 nucleotides align to TRBD1. The CDR3 covers 15 residues. Germline CDR1 SGHDN, CDR2 FVKESK. Trimming at V came to 4 bases and at J to 4 bases, leaving 7 bases not matched to a gene. CDR3 nucleotide sequence: TGTGCCAGCAGCCGCTCGGGACAGGGGATTTACGAGCAGTACTTC. It is translated as CASSRSGQGIYEQYF.

V is TRBV19 and J is TRBJ2-7; possible D gene TRBD2, 6 bases. The V end lost 4 bases, the J end lost 6 bases, and 16 bases lay between the germline ends. Looked up from germline, CDR1 is LNHDA and CDR2 is SQIVND (reference sequence). This CDR3 comprises 14 residues. The CDR3 DNA follows: TGTGCCAGTAGTACAGGGACTGCGGCCGGCGAGCAGTACTTC. Residues: CASSTGTAAGEQYF.

The chain recombines TRBV5-1 with TRBJ2-6; D is possibly TRBD1 (5 bases). Looked up from germline, CDR1 is SGHRS and CDR2 is YFSETQ. V gave up 2 bases and J gave up 0 bases, with 12 bases separating them. This CDR3 is 17 amino acids long. This CDR3 is CASSFQGSLSGANVLTF. CDR3 in DNA: TGCGCCAGCAGCTTTCAGGGTTCTCTCTCTGGGGCCAACGTCCTGACTTTC.

This clone appeared a single time. The V call is TRBV19, the J call TRBJ1-2; a weak D match, TRBD1 (5 bases). The CDR3 sequence is 16 residues long. CDR1 is LNHDA, CDR2 SQIVND, per germline (reference sequence). The V and J ends lost 2 bases and 0 bases respectively, with 13 bases between them. CDR3 protein: CASSIPNWGANYGYTF. The CDR3 DNA reads as TGTGCCAGTAGTATACCCAACTGGGGCGCTAACTATGGCTACACCTTC.

This clone was seen just once. The rearrangement links TRBV7-2 to TRBJ2-5, with D unclear. V was trimmed by 4 bases and J by 2 bases, leaving 5 bases between them. This CDR3 comprises 12 residues. Looked up from germline, CDR1 is SGHTA and CDR2 is FQGNSA. CDR3 DNA sequence: TGTGCCAGCAGCTCAACACAAGAGACCCAGTACTTC. Translated, it gives CASSSTQETQYF. The full variable domain, its missing parts supplied by reference TRBV7-2 and TRBJ2-5, is GAGVSQSPSNKVTEKGKDVELRCDPISGHTALYWYRQSLGQGLEFLIYFQGNSAPDKSGLPSDRFSAERTGGSVSTLTIQRTQQEDSAVYLCASSSTQETQYFGPGTRLLVL.

The chain joins TRBV6-5 to TRBJ1-1, with 8 positions matching TRBD1. The length of the CDR3 is 13 residues. J gave up 4 bases and V 8 bases, and 6 bases lay outside the gene matches. CDR1 is MNHEY and CDR2 is SVGAGI in the germline V gene. CDR3 protein: CASRTGTTTEAFF. CDR3 DNA sequence: TGTGCCAGCCGGACAGGGACGACCACTGAAGCTTTCTTT.

The chain has TRBV11-2 and TRBJ2-1; a possible D gene is TRBD2 (7 bases). The V end lost 1 base, the J end lost 8 bases, and 15 bases lay between the germline ends. The CDR3 totals 15 residues. CDR1 is SGHAT and CDR2 is FQNNGV in the germline V gene. In DNA form, the CDR3 reads TGTGCCAGCAGCTTAGCGGGGGGCTCTGTCCATGAGCAGTTCTTC. It encodes CASSLAGGSVHEQFF.

The CDR3, as DNA: TGCGCCAGCGAAGGGGACCAAGAGACCCAGTACTTC. It translates to CASEGDQETQYF. V is TRBV5-1 and J is TRBJ2-5, with a weak D call TRBD1 (5 bases). Germline V gene lookup returns CDR1 SGHRS and CDR2 YFSETQ. This CDR3 comprises 12 residues. Between the trimmed V and J ends, which lost 7 bases and 0 bases, there was a span of 7 bases.